These 2 T cell receptor beta chains were all obtained from the same sample, sequenced in a study of graft-versus-host responses after intestinal transplantation. The data were produced by immunoSEQ multiplex PCR, yet TCRdb's version contains in-frame clones alone and is incomplete. The sample holds around 96,000 clones; 75% to 95% are singletons and the top ten take approximately 16%. The sample here was PBMCs, taken approximately 470 days after intestinal transplant. The receptors stem from a human patient who received an intestinal transplant, so some T cells may come from the graft donor.

This clone was observed once. The chain recombines TRBV5-6 with TRBJ2-1; D remains ambiguous. Germline V CDR1 and CDR2: SGHDT, YYEEEE. Trimming stripped 1 base from V and 4 bases from J, with 12 bases between. The CDR3 covers 15 residues. The CDR3 DNA reads as TGTGCCAGCAGCTTGTACTCGGCCACTTACAATGAGCAGTTCTTC. It specifies CASSLYSATYNEQFF.

The CDR3 nucleotides are TGTGCCAGCAGTGGACAGGGGGCGGGAGATACGCAGTATTTT. Translating it yields CASSGQGAGDTQYF. The V gene is TRBV2, the J gene TRBJ2-3; 10 bases agree with TRBD1. The CDR3 spans 14 residues. The V and J ends lost 4 bases and 5 bases, in that order; junction bases with no gene match: 3. Per germline, CDR1 SNHLY and CDR2 FYNNEI.